The source of this T cell receptor beta chain is a study of cytomegalovirus exposure and HLA in healthy donors. The study ran its PCR with 60 Vbeta and 13 Jbeta primers. Produced via immunoSEQ multiplex PCR; TCRdb's table is partial and in-frame only. The sample lists over 100,000 clones, approximately 80% occurring once. V lost 3 bases, J lost 0 bases, and 8 bases lay in between. Germline CDR1 and CDR2: KGHSH and LQKENI. This CDR3 contains 14 residues. The sequence came from a female donor in good health and CMV-seronegative. The chain joins TRBV18 to TRBJ1-2; D remains unclear. The source material was PBMCs. The chain's CDR3 is CASSPVEANYGYTF. DNA for the CDR3: TGTGCCAGCTCACCGGTGGAGGCTAACTATGGCTACACCTTC.